This note documents a single TCR beta chain sequence. Its antigen is not yet known. Base qualities were left out, and no much larger clone turns up one base away. The data are from a study of blood T cell repertoires in COVID-19 (dated by TCRdb to the early 2020s). In the study overall: Recovered participants in ImmuneRACE Cohort 3 were defined by two consecutive negative NP/OP PCR tests, clearance by a healthcare professional, or resolution of symptoms. Samples from collaborators originated in the United States, Italy and Spain and spanned both the acute and convalescent phases of COVID-19. The repertoires were released in a freely available public database meant as a resource for research on the immune response to SARS-CoV-2. Where HLA class I and class II types were available, the types were taken from metadata supplied by the sample provider, not from assay-based typing. The dataset comprised deeply sampled blood TCRbeta repertoires from subjects exposed to, actively infected with, or recovered from COVID-19. The samples were drawn from the first 160 participants of the ongoing ImmuneRACE study and from some 1,300 subjects provided by 6 global collaborators. The material from the prospective study consisted of cDNA or gDNA derived from T cells, B-cell-depleted T cells, or PBMCs. A de-identified subject ID, COVID-19 status, age in years and sex were almost always included in the sample metadata.

Participants in the prospective study were enrolled through a virtual design, were aged about 18 to 100 years, and lived in 24 United States geographic areas. In the prospective study, cohorts were assigned on the basis of participant-reported clinical history obtained from a screening survey and a study questionnaire. In the prospective study, mobile phlebotomists collected whole blood, serum and a nasopharyngeal or oropharyngeal swab from each participant. Over an approximately 2-month period, participants in the prospective study had the option of providing additional blood draws and questionnaires. Before DNA extraction, prospective study blood samples were shipped either frozen or at room temperature. The research as a whole found: Clinical and demographic metadata were provided uncurated, with the amount varying by source and participant.

TCRbeta CDR3 regions were amplified from genomic DNA by means of the immunoSEQ Assay, a bias-controlled multiplex PCR. From the authors' description of their analysis: The number of nucleated cells in each sample was estimated by amplification of reference gene primers within the assay. To quantify the absolute abundance of each unique TCRbeta CDR3 rearrangement, sequence reads were collapsed and filtered. For each sample, productive Simpson clonality was calculated as the square root of Simpson's diversity index over productive rearrangements. TCRdb holds this immuneACCESS table with in-frame rearrangements only. Some clones are missing; in checked studies, unresolved V genes explain under half, and the rest has no known cause. V, J and clone size derive from that table, while D and trimming were established from the DNA sequence. In all, the sample holds 200,000 to 250,000 clones, and roughly nine tenths of those were seen once. The ten largest account for about 3.1% of the sample.

The germline V gene (reference sequence) provides CDR1 SGHAT and CDR2 FQDESV. The cysteine opens and the phenylalanine closes a CDR3 of 14 amino acids. Here the CDR3 DNA is all that survives: 42 bases in frame from base 1. V loses 2 bases of germline sequence and J loses 0 bases, and the interval between the two ends is 6 bases. What was sequenced was PBMCs or T cells enriched from blood (not recorded which). The rearranged segments are TRBV11-1 and TRBJ2-3; the D gene assignment is ambiguous. The origin of this receptor is a woman aged 45-65 years in a cohort exposed to, infected with or recovered from COVID-19 (not recorded which). The CDR3 in this case is CASSLQVSTDTQYF. In nucleotides, the sequence is TGTGCCAGCAGCTTACAGGTTAGCACAGATACGCAGTATTTT.